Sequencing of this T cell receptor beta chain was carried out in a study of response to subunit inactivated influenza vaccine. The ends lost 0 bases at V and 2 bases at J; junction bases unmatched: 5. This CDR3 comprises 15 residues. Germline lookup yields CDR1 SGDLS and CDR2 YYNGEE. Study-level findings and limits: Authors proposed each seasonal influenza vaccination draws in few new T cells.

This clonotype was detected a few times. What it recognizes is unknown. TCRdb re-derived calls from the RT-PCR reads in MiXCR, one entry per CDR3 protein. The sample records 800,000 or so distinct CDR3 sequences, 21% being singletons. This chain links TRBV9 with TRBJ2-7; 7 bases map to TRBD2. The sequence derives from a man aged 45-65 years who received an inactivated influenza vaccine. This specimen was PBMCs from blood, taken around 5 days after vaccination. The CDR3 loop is CASSVGASGTYEQYF. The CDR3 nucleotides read TGTGCCAGCAGCGTAGGGGCTAGCGGTACCTACGAGCAGTACTTC.